Shown below are 25 T cell receptor beta chains from a single sample sequenced in a study of cytomegalovirus exposure and HLA in healthy donors. Vbeta (60) and Jbeta (13) primers were used in the PCR. Libraries were prepared by immunoSEQ multiplex PCR; TCRdb keeps only in-frame clonotypes and omits some of them. The repertoire holds roughly 100,000 clones, with approximately 71% as singletons. The sequenced sample consisted of PBMCs. The receptors stem from a woman younger than 30 in good health and CMV-seropositive.

A few counts support this clone. The V call is TRBV10-3, the J call TRBJ1-5; the D is unclear. Germline CDR1 and CDR2: ENHRY and SYGVKD. This CDR3 has 14 amino acids. With 2 bases removed from V and 5 bases from J, the gap between germline ends came to 10 bases. CDR3 in amino acids: CAISETPTDQPQHF. As DNA, the CDR3 is TGTGCCATCAGTGAGACACCCACCGATCAGCCCCAGCATTTT.

V gene TRBV18 combines with J gene TRBJ1-2; D gene unclear. This CDR3 has 13 amino acids. CDR1 is KGHSH and CDR2 is LQKENI in the germline V gene. Trimming pared 2 bases from V and 8 bases from J, leaving 12 bases between. CDR3 sequence (DNA): TGTGCCAGCTCACCAATCCCAACGGGAGGCTACACCTTC. It yields the protein CASSPIPTGGYTF. Variable domain in full (rest from reference TRBV18 and TRBJ1-2): NAGVMQNPRHLVRRRGQEARLRCSPMKGHSHVYWYRQLPEEGLKFMVYLQKENIIDESGMPKERFSAEFPKEGPSILRIQQVVRGDSAAYFCASSPIPTGGYTFGSGTRLTVV.

The V call is TRBV11-2, the J call TRBJ1-1; the D gene is possibly TRBD1 (5 bases). V was cut by 3 bases and J by 3 bases, with 14 bases left in between. CDR3 length equals 15 residues. Germline CDR1 and CDR2: SGHAT and FQNNGV. CDR3 nucleotides: TGTGCCAGCAGCTTGGGAACTCGGGGGGACACTGAAGCTTTCTTT. Encoded protein: CASSLGTRGDTEAFF.

This clone came up a few times. The chain recombines TRBV28 with TRBJ2-5; possible D gene TRBD2, 6 bases. The CDR3 has 15 residues. Germline assignment: CDR1 MDHEN and CDR2 SYDVKM. Trimming removed 7 bases at V and 2 bases at J, with 17 bases between. CDR3 residues: CASTDGVGLQETQYF. The CDR3 DNA is TGTGCCAGCACCGACGGTGTGGGACTTCAAGAGACCCAGTACTTC.

The chain employs TRBV19 and TRBJ1-2, with 9 bases aligning to TRBD1. CDR1 LNHDA and CDR2 SQIVND come from the germline V gene (reference sequence). The CDR3 consists of 13 residues. Unmatched junction bases numbered 5, after V lost 6 bases and J lost 6 bases. CDR3 DNA: TGTGCCAGTAGCCGTGGGACAGGGAATGGCTACACCTTC. It codes for CASSRGTGNGYTF.

The chain employs TRBV5-1 and TRBJ1-1, with D hard to call. There are 16 residues in the CDR3. The V and J ends lost 0 bases and 1 base respectively, with 13 bases between them. The germline CDR1 and CDR2 sequences are SGHRS and YFSETQ. The CDR3 DNA reads as TGCGCCAGCAGCTTGGTTTCGGGGATAAGGAACACTGAAGCTTTCTTT. Protein: CASSLVSGIRNTEAFF.

The chain uses TRBV2 and TRBJ2-2; maybe TRBD1 (6 bases). Per germline, CDR1 SNHLY and CDR2 FYNNEI. The CDR3 length is 15 residues. Between the trimmed V and J ends, which lost 6 bases and 2 bases, there was a span of 13 bases. The CDR3 coding sequence is TGTGCCAGCAGGGGAACAGGGAGAAACACCGGGGAGCTGTTTTTT. Its protein product is CASRGTGRNTGELFF. The variable domain in full, completed from reference TRBV2 and TRBJ2-2, reads EPEVTQTPSHQVTQMGQEVILRCVPISNHLYFYWYRQILGQKVEFLVSFYNNEISEKSEIFDDQFSVERPDGSNFTLKIRSTKLEDSAMYFCASRGTGRNTGELFFGEGSRLTVL.

This chain connects TRBV25-1 to TRBJ2-3; no clear D. The germline gives CDR1 MGHDK, CDR2 SYGVNS. The CDR3 runs 14 residues. V was pared by 1 base and J by 0 bases, with 5 bases between. The CDR3 nucleotides are TGTGCCAGCAGTGAATCCACTAGCACAGATACGCAGTATTTT. Translating gives CASSESTSTDTQYF.

The sample holds one count of this clone. This sequence joins TRBV27 and TRBJ2-1; the D gene is possibly TRBD1 (6 bases). The CDR3 is 14 amino acids. The ends were cut back, 3 bases at V and 7 bases at J, with 13 bases in the middle. Germline-derived CDR1 and CDR2 are MNHEY and SMNVEV (reference sequence). CDR3 residues: CASSLRWTENEQFF. The CDR3 DNA is TGTGCCAGCAGTTTGCGGTGGACAGAAAATGAGCAGTTCTTC.

Note on this clone: At one of its ends the junction is not consistent with the germline gene, which may arise from a read error. The gene calls are TRBV6-5 and TRBJ1-2; possible D gene TRBD1, 5 bases. The CDR3 has 12 amino acids. The germline V gene has CDR1 MNHEY and CDR2 SVGAGI. In DNA, the CDR3 is TGTGCCAGTAGTTACGGGGGGTATGGCTACACCTTC. Amino acids: CASSYGGYGYTF.

The chain recombines TRBV4-1 with TRBJ1-2; D call uncertain. The ends were cut back, 0 bases at V and 0 bases at J, with 8 bases in the middle. CDR3 size: 15 residues. The germline V gene has CDR1 MGHRA and CDR2 YSYEKL. CDR3 nucleotide sequence: TGCGCCAGCAGCCAAGATCGGGGAGCTAACTATGGCTACACCTTC. Its protein is CASSQDRGANYGYTF.

The chain is built from TRBV6-5 and TRBJ2-1; D is perhaps TRBD2 (5 bases). The germline CDR1 and CDR2 sequences are MNHEY and SVGAGI. The V end lost 6 bases, the J end lost 6 bases, and 18 bases lay between the germline ends. This CDR3 region has 15 residues. The CDR3 DNA reads TGTGCCAGCAGCTTCGGGGTTGGCCGGAGCAATGAGCAGTTCTTC. Translating gives CASSFGVGRSNEQFF.

This clone is medium-sized. The V call is TRBV10-2, the J call TRBJ2-3; 7 nucleotides agree with TRBD1. The J segment lost 2 bases and the V segment lost 7 bases, leaving 3 bases of the junction unmatched. CDR1 is WSHSY and CDR2 is SAAADI in the germline V gene. CDR3 length: 13 amino acids. The CDR3 loop reads CASMTGITDTQYF. The CDR3 bases are TGCGCCAGCATGACAGGGATCACAGATACGCAGTATTTT.

The chain employs TRBV29-1 and TRBJ2-1; 8 bases align to TRBD2. J gave up 2 bases and V 4 bases, and 4 bases lay outside the gene matches. Germline assignment: CDR1 SQVTM and CDR2 ANQGSEA. The CDR3 loop spans 14 amino acids. The CDR3 is CSVAREAPYNEQFF. CDR3 nucleotide sequence: TGCAGCGTTGCGCGGGAGGCCCCCTACAATGAGCAGTTCTTC.

This clone was observed a few times. The gene calls are TRBV2 and TRBJ2-5; the D gene is possibly TRBD2 (6 bases). The J call may be incorrect, as the DNA end agrees better with TRBJ2-7. The CDR3 is 15 residues long. Germline V gene lookup returns CDR1 SNHLY and CDR2 FYNNEI. CDR3 nucleotides: TGTGCCAGCCTCAACCCGGGGGACTCGACCGGCGAGCAGTACTTC. The encoded protein is CASLNPGDSTGEQYF.

The rearrangement links TRBV28 to TRBJ1-2, with a tentative D call TRBD1 (5 bases). Trimming left V 6 bases short and J 3 bases short, with 17 bases between. Germline CDR1 and CDR2: MDHEN and SYDVKM. There are 15 residues in the CDR3. The CDR3 sequence is CASRGRLRGDYGYTF. CDR3 in DNA: TGTGCCAGCAGGGGGCGGTTACGGGGGGACTATGGCTACACCTTC.

The chain couples TRBV5-3 to TRBJ1-2; D is perhaps TRBD1 (6 bases). TRBV5-3 is an ORF for which the function is uncertain. Trimming removed 4 bases from V and 0 bases from J, with 16 bases in between. CDR3 length equals 16 residues. DNA of the CDR3: TGTGCCAGAAGCGCCCCCCAGGGGACCGCTAACTATGGCTACACCTTC. This codes for CARSAPQGTANYGYTF.

This chain links TRBV29-1 with TRBJ1-2; 8 bases line up with TRBD1. Germline V gives CDR1 SQVTM, CDR2 ANQGSEA. This CDR3 contains 12 residues. V lost 7 bases to trimming and J lost 3 bases; unmatched junction nucleotides: 4. The DNA of the CDR3 is TGCAGCGGGGGGGACAGGTACTATGGCTACACCTTC. Its protein is CSGGDRYYGYTF. Combining the CDR3 with reference TRBV29-1 and TRBJ1-2 gives the whole variable domain SAVISQKPSRDICQRGTSLTIQCQVDSQVTMMFWYRQQPGQSLTLIATANQGSEATYESGFVIDKFPISRPNLTFSTLTVSNMSPEDSSIYLCSGGDRYYGYTFGSGTRLTVV.

The gene calls are TRBV20-1 and TRBJ2-1; 8 bases line up with TRBD1. This CDR3 is 11 amino acids long. Germline CDR1 and CDR2: DFQATT and SNEGSKA (reference sequence). J lost 9 bases, V lost 4 bases, and 2 bases had no gene match. CDR3 sequence: CSATTGVEQFF. CDR3 nucleotides: TGCAGTGCTACGACAGGGGTTGAGCAGTTCTTC.

The sample holds a few counts of this clone. The chain recombines TRBV30 with TRBJ1-1; TRBD1 might be the D (5 bases). The CDR3 loop spans 13 amino acids. V was cut by 4 bases and J by 4 bases, with 13 bases left in between. Per germline, CDR1 GTSNPN and CDR2 SVGIG (reference sequence). The CDR3 coding sequence is TGTGCCTGGACGGGGGATCGTGGCACTGAAGCTTTCTTT. This translates into CAWTGDRGTEAFF.

Remarks on this clone: Other DNA sequences in this sample translate to the same CDR3. The CDR3 reads CASSDRGREKLFF. CDR3 sequence (DNA): TGTGCCAGTAGCGACAGGGGTCGTGAAAAACTGTTTTTT. The chain combines TRBV19 with TRBJ1-4, with 8 bases lining up with TRBD1. This CDR3 is 13 amino acids long. Germline-derived CDR1 and CDR2 are LNHDA and SQIVND (reference sequence). V gave up 6 bases and J gave up 7 bases; unmatched junction bases: 4.

This chain uses TRBV18 with TRBJ1-2, with a tentative D call TRBD1 (5 bases). Germline values: CDR1 KGHSH, CDR2 LQKENI. Trimming cost V 0 bases and J 2 bases, with 7 bases left between them. The CDR3 is 14 amino acids. The CDR3 sequence: CASSPPGRNYGYTF. CDR3 nucleotide sequence: TGTGCCAGCTCACCACCGGGGCGCAACTATGGCTACACCTTC.

This sequence joins TRBV15 and TRBJ2-7; unclear D gene. V was trimmed by 7 bases and J by 5 bases, leaving 9 bases between them. This CDR3 spans 11 amino acids. Germline CDR1 reads LNHNV; CDR2 reads YYDKDF (reference sequence). The CDR3 spells CATKSEHEQYF. CDR3 coding DNA: TGTGCCACCAAGTCGGAGCACGAGCAGTACTTC.

This sequence joins TRBV2 and TRBJ2-3, with 7 positions matching TRBD1. CDR3 length equals 12 residues. In germline, CDR1 is SNHLY, CDR2 FYNNEI. The junction had 7 bases not matched to a gene; V was cut back by 4 bases and J by 12 bases. In DNA, the CDR3 is TGTGCCAGCAGTGTTAGACAGGGTTCCCAGTATTTT. Translated: CASSVRQGSQYF.

The chain links TRBV7-9 to TRBJ2-7, with 11 positions matching TRBD2. CDR3 length: 19 amino acids. The ends lost 5 bases at V and 1 base at J; junction bases unmatched: 16. Germline lookup yields CDR1 SEHNR and CDR2 FQNEAQ (reference sequence). The CDR3 coding sequence is TGTGCCAGCAGCCGCCGACTAGCGGGGCCAAGAATGGATTCCTACGAGCAGTACTTC. Protein product: CASSRRLAGPRMDSYEQYF.